This record covers a single TCR beta chain. Antigen specificity is unknown. The data were obtained in a study of PD-1 blockade in classical Hodgkin lymphoma. The study, taken as a whole, reports: Nivolumab initiated under 1 year post-ASCT led to patient exclusion. Compared with baseline, CD4+ but not CD8+ TCR diversity had risen significantly by C4D1.

Repertoires were generated with immunoSEQ multiplex PCR, while TCRdb's copy carries only in-frame clones and drops some. Counted here are about 7,100 clones, over 65% occurring once; the ten biggest clones make up roughly 60%. No patient escaped relapse after autologous stem cell transplantation, and brentuximab vedotin exposure varied. The source was peripheral blood mononuclear cells (PBMCs), collected at baseline. The source of this sequence is a human donor with classical Hodgkin lymphoma.

In DNA, the CDR3 is TGTGCCAGCAGCTCCGGGGAGGTGGCAGATACGCAGTATTTT. It encodes CASSSGEVADTQYF. The chain employs TRBV7-2 and TRBJ2-3, with D maybe TRBD2 (6 bases). Per germline, CDR1 SGHTA and CDR2 FQGNSA. With 4 bases removed from V and 4 bases from J, the gap between germline ends came to 12 bases. This CDR3 region has 14 residues.